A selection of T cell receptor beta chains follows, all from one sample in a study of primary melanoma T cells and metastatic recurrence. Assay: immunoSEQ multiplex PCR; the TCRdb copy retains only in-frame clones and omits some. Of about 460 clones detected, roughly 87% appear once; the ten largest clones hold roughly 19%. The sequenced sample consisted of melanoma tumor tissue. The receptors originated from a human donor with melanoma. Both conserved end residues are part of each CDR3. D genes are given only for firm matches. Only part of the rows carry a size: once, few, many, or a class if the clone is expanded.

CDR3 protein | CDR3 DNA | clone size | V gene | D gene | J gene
CASSPPSETGGYGYTF | TGTGCCAGCTCACCACCGTCGGAGACAGGGGGCTATGGCTACACCTTC | . | TRBV18 | TRBD1 | TRBJ1-2
CSVEGSGVGEGEQFF | TGCAGCGTTGAAGGCTCCGGGGTGGGCGAGGGTGAGCAGTTCTTC | . | TRBV29-1 | . | TRBJ2-1
CASSLGGQGAPGANVLTF | TGTGCCAGCAGCTTAGGAGGACAGGGAGCTCCTGGGGCCAACGTCCTGACTTTC | . | TRBV11-3 | TRBD1 | TRBJ2-6
CASSVESSGNTIYF | TGTGCCAGCAGCGTGGAGAGCTCTGGAAACACCATATATTTT | . | TRBV7-7 | . | TRBJ1-3
CASSLDNRGNEKLFF | TGTGCCAGCAGCCTCGACAATCGGGGGAATGAAAAACTGTTTTTT | . | TRBV11-3 | . | TRBJ1-4
CAISEAGSYGYTF | TGTGCCATCAGTGAGGCAGGGTCCTATGGCTACACCTTC | hyperexpanded | TRBV10-3 | . | TRBJ1-2
CASSLTPWTGEYNEQFF | TGTGCCAGCAGCTTGACACCCTGGACAGGAGAGTACAATGAGCAGTTCTTC | hyperexpanded | TRBV11-3 | TRBD1 | TRBJ2-1
CASSHSVQRTNEKLFF | TGTGCCAGCAGCCATTCCGTCCAGCGCACTAATGAAAAACTGTTTTTT | . | TRBV7-4 | . | TRBJ1-4
CASSPVRGAYNEQFF | TGTGCCAGCAGCCCAGTAAGGGGGGCCTACAATGAGCAGTTCTTC | . | TRBV11-3 | . | TRBJ2-1
CASTQGPSYEQYF | TGTGCCAGCACCCAGGGGCCTTCCTACGAGCAGTACTTC | . | TRBV6-8 | . | TRBJ2-7
CASSSPTGEGNTIYF | TGTGCCAGCAGCTCCCCGACAGGGGAAGGAAACACCATATATTTT | . | TRBV11-3 | TRBD1 | TRBJ1-3
CASSYGTSVEQFF | TGTGCCAGCAGTTACGGGACTAGCGTTGAGCAGTTCTTC | . | TRBV6-8 | TRBD2 | TRBJ2-1
CASSLYRGANEKLFF | TGCGCCAGCAGCTTGTATAGGGGAGCTAATGAAAAACTGTTTTTT | once | TRBV5-1 | . | TRBJ1-4
CASSLGAGYNEQFF | TGTGCCAGCAGCTTAGGGGCGGGTTACAATGAGCAGTTCTTC | . | TRBV11-3 | . | TRBJ2-1
CASREDTQETQYF | TGTGCCAGCAGGGAGGATACCCAAGAGACCCAGTACTTC | . | TRBV6-8 | . | TRBJ2-5
CASSVGGPGFMNTEAFF | TGCGCCAGCAGCGTTGGAGGGCCGGGGTTCATGAACACTGAAGCTTTCTTT | . | TRBV5-1 | . | TRBJ1-1
CASSQAPNYGYTF | TGTGCCAGCAGCCAAGCACCTAACTATGGCTACACCTTC | . | TRBV14 | . | TRBJ1-2
CASSSPPGRAPGTDTQYF | TGTGCCAGCAGTTCCCCGCCGGGGAGAGCCCCAGGCACAGATACGCAGTATTTT | . | TRBV6-8 | . | TRBJ2-3
CASTLATGAGGYTF | TGTGCCAGCACCTTGGCCACAGGGGCAGGAGGCTACACCTTC | . | TRBV11-3 | TRBD1 | TRBJ1-2
CASSLGGEGEQFF | TGCGCCAGCAGCTTAGGGGGGGAGGGTGAGCAGTTCTTC | . | TRBV23-1 | . | TRBJ2-1
CSVLSGAVRDTQYF | TGCAGCGTCCTCTCTGGGGCAGTAAGAGATACGCAGTATTTT | . | TRBV29-1 | . | TRBJ2-3
CASSLQEVYTEAFF | TGTGCCAGCAGTCTCCAGGAGGTATACACTGAAGCTTTCTTT | . | TRBV6-8 | . | TRBJ1-1
CASSSRQKGETQYF | TGTGCCAGCAGCTCGCGTCAAAAAGGGGAGACCCAGTACTTC | . | TRBV11-3 | . | TRBJ2-5
CASSQGLAGGSAYEQYF | TGTGCCAGCTCCCAAGGACTAGCGGGGGGGTCCGCCTACGAGCAGTACTTC | . | TRBV18 | TRBD2 | TRBJ2-7
CASRRDMGFDEQFF | TGTGCCAGTAGACGGGACATGGGGTTTGATGAGCAGTTCTTC | . | TRBV19 | . | TRBJ2-1
CATSRDHPGQIPDNEQFF | TGTGCCACCAGCAGAGATCATCCGGGACAGATACCAGACAATGAGCAGTTCTTC | . | TRBV15 | TRBD1 | TRBJ2-1
CASSVRTGRDTQYF | TGTGCCAGCAGTGTACGGACAGGGAGGGATACGCAGTATTTT | . | TRBV9 | TRBD1 | TRBJ2-3
CSVEGTGNEKLFF | TGCAGCGTTGAGGGGACAGGAAATGAAAAACTGTTTTTT | . | TRBV29-1 | TRBD1 | TRBJ1-4
CASSGGYNEKLFF | TGTGCCAGCTCAGGGGGCTATAATGAAAAACTGTTTTTT | few | TRBV19 | TRBD1 | TRBJ1-4
CASSLTGGYNEQFF | TGTGCCAGCAGTTTAACGGGGGGCTACAATGAGCAGTTCTTC | . | TRBV6-8 | TRBD2 | TRBJ2-1
CASSPLGGPQVF | TGTGCCAGCAGTCCCCTCGGGGGGCCCCAAGTATTT | once | TRBV6-8 | . | TRBJ2-3
CATSRRRDRGFSYNEQFF | TGTGCCACCAGCAGACGACGGGACAGGGGTTTCTCCTACAATGAGCAGTTCTTC | . | TRBV15 | TRBD1 | TRBJ2-1
CASSLMTGERDEQYF | TGCGCCAGCAGCTTGATGACAGGGGAGAGGGACGAGCAGTACTTC | . | TRBV5-1 | TRBD1 | TRBJ2-7
CASSPRPRNTIYF | TGCGCCAGCAGCCCAAGGCCTAGAAACACCATATATTTT | . | TRBV23-1 | . | TRBJ1-3
CASSSLAGPYEQYF | TGTGCCAGCAGCTCCCTGGCAGGTCCCTACGAGCAGTACTTC | . | TRBV7-5 | . | TRBJ2-7
CASSYSKLAEQYF | TGTGCCAGCAGTTACTCGAAACTAGCGGAGCAGTACTTC | . | TRBV6-8 | TRBD2 | TRBJ2-7
CASSLDAGLSSYEQYF | TGTGCCAGCAGCTTAGATGCAGGGCTAAGCTCCTACGAGCAGTACTTC | . | TRBV11-3 | . | TRBJ2-7
CATSREKGIPSNQPQHF | TGTGCCACCAGCAGAGAGAAGGGGATACCCAGCAATCAGCCCCAGCATTTT | . | TRBV15 | . | TRBJ1-5
CASSIVRGSTEAFF | TGTGCCAGTAGTATAGTGCGGGGAAGCACTGAAGCTTTCTTT | . | TRBV19 | . | TRBJ1-1
CATSREKGHYGYTF | TGTGCCACCAGCAGAGAAAAGGGACACTATGGCTACACCTTC | . | TRBV15 | . | TRBJ1-2
CASSIEGTAGQPQHF | TGTGCCAGTAGTATAGAAGGAACAGCAGGGCAGCCCCAGCATTTT | . | TRBV19 | . | TRBJ1-5
CASSPPHYQETQYF | TGTGCCAGCTCACCACCCCACTACCAAGAGACCCAGTACTTC | . | TRBV18 | . | TRBJ2-5
CASSSTQGAANYGYTF | TGTGCCAGCAGTTCTACACAGGGGGCAGCTAACTATGGCTACACCTTC | . | TRBV6-8 | TRBD1 | TRBJ1-2